This TCR beta chain stems from a study of blood T cell repertoires in COVID-19. Study context: Sample material is recorded as cDNA or gDNA derived from T cells, B-cell-depleted T cells, or PBMCs.

As handled by the study authors: Amplifying reference gene primers gave estimates of nucleated cell counts. Repertoires were generated with immunoSEQ multiplex PCR, while TCRdb's copy carries only in-frame clones and drops some. D and trimming come from the DNA, and the V and J calls and clone size come from that table. The table has almost 65,000 clones, approximately 88% seen once. The germline V and J ends were trimmed by 1 base and 1 base, with 8 bases remaining between them. The CDR3 spans 14 residues. The germline V gene encodes CDR1 LGHNA and CDR2 YNFKEQ. In Seattle, patients joined the study during active infection and were tracked longitudinally.

The sequenced sample was peripheral blood. This chain connects TRBV4-2 to TRBJ2-7; a weak D match, TRBD1 (6 bases). The sequence was collected from a woman in her fifties or sixties with COVID-19, enrolled during active disease. CDR3 amino acids: CASSQGGQSYEQYF. In DNA form, the CDR3 reads TGTGCCAGCAGCCAAGGAGGACAGTCCTACGAGCAGTACTTC.